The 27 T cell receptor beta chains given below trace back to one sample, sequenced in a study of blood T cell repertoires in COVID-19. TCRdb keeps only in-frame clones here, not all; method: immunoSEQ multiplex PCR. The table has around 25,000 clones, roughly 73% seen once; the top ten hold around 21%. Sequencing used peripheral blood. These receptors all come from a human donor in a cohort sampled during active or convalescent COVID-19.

The CDR3 nucleotides read TGCAGCGTTGACGAGGGGGGGTCCGGGGCCAACGTCCTGACTTTC. It yields the protein CSVDEGGSGANVLTF. V and J are TRBV29-1 and TRBJ2-6; a possible D gene is TRBD2 (7 bases). The CDR3 is made up of 15 amino acids. CDR1 SQVTM and CDR2 ANQGSEA come from the germline V gene. With 3 bases removed from V and 4 bases from J, the gap between germline ends came to 13 bases.

For the CDR3, the DNA is TGTGCCAGCAGTCCCCAGGGACTAGGGGGGTACAATGAGCAGTTCTTC. It specifies CASSPQGLGGYNEQFF. The V call is TRBV6-4, the J call TRBJ2-1, with 8 bases fitting TRBD2. V was pared by 5 bases and J by 4 bases, with 10 bases of the junction left unmatched. The germline V gene has CDR1 MRHNA and CDR2 SNTAGT. The CDR3 contains 16 residues.

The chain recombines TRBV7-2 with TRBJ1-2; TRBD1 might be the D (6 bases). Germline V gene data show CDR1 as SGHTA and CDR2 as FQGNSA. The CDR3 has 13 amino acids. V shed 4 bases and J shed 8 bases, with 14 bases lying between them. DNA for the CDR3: TGTGCCAGCAGCTACAGGGATCAGAGAGGCTACACCTTC. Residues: CASSYRDQRGYTF.

In nucleotides, the CDR3 is TGTGCCAGCAGCCACATTCCGTGGACAGGGGGCGCGCGGGTGAGTTCCTATAATTCACCCCTCCACTTT. Its protein product is CASSHIPWTGGARVSSYNSPLHF. This chain uses TRBV27 with TRBJ1-6, with TRBD1 identical over 11 bases. The CDR3 consists of 23 residues. Per the germline V gene, CDR1 is MNHEY and CDR2 is SMNVEV (reference sequence). The ends lost 6 bases at V and 1 base at J; junction bases unmatched: 23.

The CDR3 sequence is CASNRGIIRQPQHF. As DNA, the CDR3 is TGTGCCAGCAATAGGGGTATAATCCGTCAGCCCCAGCATTTT. This chain links TRBV6-5 with TRBJ1-5; a possible D gene is TRBD1 (5 bases). Germline V gives CDR1 MNHEY, CDR2 SVGAGI. The CDR3 consists of 14 residues. Trimming took 7 bases from V and 6 from J, leaving 16 bases between them.

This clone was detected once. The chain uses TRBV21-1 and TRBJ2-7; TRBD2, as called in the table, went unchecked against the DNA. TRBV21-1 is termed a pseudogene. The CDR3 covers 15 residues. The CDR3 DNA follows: TGTGCCAGCAGCGCCCGCAGGACTAGGGGGTACGAGCAGTACGTC. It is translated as CASSARRTRGYEQYV.

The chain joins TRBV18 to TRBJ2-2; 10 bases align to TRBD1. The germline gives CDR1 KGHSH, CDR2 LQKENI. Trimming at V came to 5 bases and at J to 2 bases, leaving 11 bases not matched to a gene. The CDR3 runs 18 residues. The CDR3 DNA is TGTGCCAGCTCAGCGAACCTCAGGACAGGGGGTAACACCGGGGAGCTGTTTTTT. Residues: CASSANLRTGGNTGELFF.

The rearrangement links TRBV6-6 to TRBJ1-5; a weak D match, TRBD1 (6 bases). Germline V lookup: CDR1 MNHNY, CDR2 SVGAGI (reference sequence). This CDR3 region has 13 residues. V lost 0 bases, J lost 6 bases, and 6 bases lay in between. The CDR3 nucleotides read TGTGCCAGCAGTTACTCCAGGGGTCAGCCCCAGCATTTT. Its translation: CASSYSRGQPQHF.

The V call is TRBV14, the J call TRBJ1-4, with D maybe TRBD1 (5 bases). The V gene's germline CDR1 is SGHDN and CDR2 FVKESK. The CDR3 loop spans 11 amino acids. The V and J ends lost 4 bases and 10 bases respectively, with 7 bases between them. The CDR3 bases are TGTGCCAGCAGCCTTAGGGGAAAACTGTTTTTT. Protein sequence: CASSLRGKLFF.

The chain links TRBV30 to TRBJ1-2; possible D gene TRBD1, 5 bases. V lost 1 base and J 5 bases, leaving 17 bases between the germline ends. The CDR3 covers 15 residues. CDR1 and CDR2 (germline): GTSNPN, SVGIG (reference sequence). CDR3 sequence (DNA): TGTGCCTGGAGTGAACGGGCGGGGGGGGAGTATGGCTACACCTTC. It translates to CAWSERAGGEYGYTF.

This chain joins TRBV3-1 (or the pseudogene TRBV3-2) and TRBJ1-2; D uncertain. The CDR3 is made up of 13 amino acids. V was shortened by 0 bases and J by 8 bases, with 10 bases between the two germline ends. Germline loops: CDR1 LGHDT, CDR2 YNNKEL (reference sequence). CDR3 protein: CASSQEFGRGYTF. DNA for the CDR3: TGTGCCAGCAGCCAAGAATTTGGTCGGGGCTACACCTTC.

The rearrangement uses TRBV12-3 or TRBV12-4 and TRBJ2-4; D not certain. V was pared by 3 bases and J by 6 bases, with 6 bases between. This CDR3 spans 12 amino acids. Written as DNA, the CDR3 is TGTGCCAGCAGTTTTGGGCGAAACATTCAGTACTTC. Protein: CASSFGRNIQYF.

The DNA of the CDR3 is TGTGCCAGTAGTATACTTCGGACAGGGGGGGAGAAGCAGTACGTC. Translating gives CASSILRTGGEKQYV. This sequence joins TRBV19 and TRBJ2-7, with 10 positions matching TRBD1. From germline, CDR1 is LNHDA and CDR2 SQIVND (reference sequence). V shed 2 bases, J shed 8 bases, and the junction held 9 bases outside the gene matches. The CDR3 consists of 15 residues.

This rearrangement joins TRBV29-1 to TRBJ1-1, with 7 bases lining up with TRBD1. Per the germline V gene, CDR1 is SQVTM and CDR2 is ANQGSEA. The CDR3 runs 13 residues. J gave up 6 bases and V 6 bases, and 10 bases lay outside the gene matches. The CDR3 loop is CSVPTGTSAEAFF. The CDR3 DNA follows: TGCAGCGTCCCGACAGGGACGAGTGCTGAAGCTTTCTTT. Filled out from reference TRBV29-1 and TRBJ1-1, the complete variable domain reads SAVISQKPSRDICQRGTSLTIQCQVDSQVTMMFWYRQQPGQSLTLIATANQGSEATYESGFVIDKFPISRPNLTFSTLTVSNMSPEDSSIYLCSVPTGTSAEAFFGQGTRLTVV.

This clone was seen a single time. The CDR3 region is CASVTSLNEQYF. The CDR3 coding sequence is TGTGCCAGCGTGACTAGCCTCAACGAGCAGTACTTC. The chain has TRBV2 and TRBJ2-7; 7 bases align to TRBD2. The CDR3 is made up of 12 amino acids. Germline CDR1 is SNHLY and CDR2 is FYNNEI. V lost 8 bases and J lost 5; bases outside the gene matches: 6.

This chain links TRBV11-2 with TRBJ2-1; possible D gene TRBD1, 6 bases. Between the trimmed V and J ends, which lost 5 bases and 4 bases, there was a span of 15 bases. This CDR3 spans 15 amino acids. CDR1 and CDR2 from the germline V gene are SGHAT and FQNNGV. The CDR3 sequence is CASSLYFGQYNEQFF. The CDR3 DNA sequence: TGTGCCAGCAGCCTGTATTTTGGACAGTACAATGAGCAGTTCTTC.

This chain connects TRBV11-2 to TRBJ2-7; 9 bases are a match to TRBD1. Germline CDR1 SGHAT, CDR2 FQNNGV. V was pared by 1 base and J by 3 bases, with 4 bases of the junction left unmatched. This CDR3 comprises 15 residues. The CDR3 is CASSLVLTGGYEQYF. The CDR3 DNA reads TGTGCCAGCAGCTTAGTTTTGACAGGGGGCTACGAGCAGTACTTC.

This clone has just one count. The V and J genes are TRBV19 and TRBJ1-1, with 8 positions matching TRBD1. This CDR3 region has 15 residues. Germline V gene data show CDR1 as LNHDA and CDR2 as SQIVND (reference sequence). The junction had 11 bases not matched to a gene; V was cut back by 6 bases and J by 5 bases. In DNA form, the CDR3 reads TGTGCCAGTAGGTCAGTACAGGGGGACCTTACTGAAGCTTTCTTT. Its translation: CASRSVQGDLTEAFF.

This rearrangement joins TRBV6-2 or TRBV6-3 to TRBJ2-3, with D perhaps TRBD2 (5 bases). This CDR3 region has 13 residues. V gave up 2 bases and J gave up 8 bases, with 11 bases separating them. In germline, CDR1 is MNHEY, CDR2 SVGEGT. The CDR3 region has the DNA TGTGCCAGCAGTTACCAAACTCGGGGTACGCAGTATTTT. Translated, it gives CASSYQTRGTQYF.

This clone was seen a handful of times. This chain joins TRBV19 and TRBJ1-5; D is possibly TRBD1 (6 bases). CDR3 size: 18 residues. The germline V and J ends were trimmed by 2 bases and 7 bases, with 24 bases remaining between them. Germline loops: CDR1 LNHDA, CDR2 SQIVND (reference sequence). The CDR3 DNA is TGTGCCAGTAGTATAAGAGTAAGTGGGAACAGGGAATGGCAGCCCCAGCATTTT. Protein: CASSIRVSGNREWQPQHF.

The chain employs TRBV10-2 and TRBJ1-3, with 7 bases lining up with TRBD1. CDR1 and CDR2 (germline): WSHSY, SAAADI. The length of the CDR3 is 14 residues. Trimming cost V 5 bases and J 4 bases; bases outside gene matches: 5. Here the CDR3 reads CASSRGLDGNTIYF. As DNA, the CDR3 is TGCGCCAGCAGTAGGGGGCTCGACGGAAACACCATATATTTT.

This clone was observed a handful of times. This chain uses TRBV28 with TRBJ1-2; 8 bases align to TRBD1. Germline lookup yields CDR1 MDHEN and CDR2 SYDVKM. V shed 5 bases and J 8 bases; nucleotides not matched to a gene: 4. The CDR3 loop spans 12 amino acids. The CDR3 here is CASSPDRAGYTF. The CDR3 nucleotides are TGTGCCAGCAGTCCGGACAGGGCCGGCTACACCTTC.

In nucleotides, the CDR3 is TGCGCCAGCAGTCATTCAACAGGGTCTCGCACCGGGGAGCTGTTTTTT. Encoded protein: CASSHSTGSRTGELFF. This chain connects TRBV23-1 to TRBJ2-2, with TRBD1 as a possible D gene (6 bases). TRBV23-1 counts as an open reading frame of uncertain function. V lost 3 bases and J 4 bases, leaving 15 bases between the germline ends. This CDR3 comprises 16 residues.

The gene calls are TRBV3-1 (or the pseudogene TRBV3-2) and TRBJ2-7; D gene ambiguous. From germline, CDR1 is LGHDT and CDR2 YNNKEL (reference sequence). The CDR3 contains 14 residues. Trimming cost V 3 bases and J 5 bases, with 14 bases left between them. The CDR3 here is CASSQSLSLHEQYF. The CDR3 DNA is TGTGCCAGCAGCCAGTCACTCTCTCTCCACGAGCAGTACTTC.

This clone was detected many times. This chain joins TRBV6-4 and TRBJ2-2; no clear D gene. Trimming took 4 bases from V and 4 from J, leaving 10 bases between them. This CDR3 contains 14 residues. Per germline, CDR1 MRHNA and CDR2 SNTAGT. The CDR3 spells CASSGGKSTGELFF. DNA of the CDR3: TGTGCCAGCAGTGGAGGAAAGAGCACCGGGGAGCTGTTTTTT.

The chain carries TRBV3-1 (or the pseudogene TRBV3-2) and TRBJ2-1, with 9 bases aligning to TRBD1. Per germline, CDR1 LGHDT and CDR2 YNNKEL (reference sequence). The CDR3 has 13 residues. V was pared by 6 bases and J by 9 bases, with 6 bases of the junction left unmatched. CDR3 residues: CASRATGGGEQFF. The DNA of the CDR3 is TGTGCCAGCAGGGCTACAGGGGGCGGTGAGCAGTTCTTC.

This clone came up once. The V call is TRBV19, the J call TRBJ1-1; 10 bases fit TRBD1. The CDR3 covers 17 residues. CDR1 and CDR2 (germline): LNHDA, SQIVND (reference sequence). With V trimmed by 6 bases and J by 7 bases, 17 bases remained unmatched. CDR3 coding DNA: TGTGCCAGTAGCCGGGACAGGGGAAGAAGAACCCACTTTGAAGCTTTCTTT. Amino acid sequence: CASSRDRGRRTHFEAFF.